This T cell receptor beta chain was captured in a study of T-cell reconstitution after alpha-beta-depleted transplantation in children. Unique molecular identifiers were incorporated during preparation of the TCRbeta library. A single record per CDR3 protein comes from TCRdb applying MiXCR to the PCR reads. Of 500,000 to 650,000 distinct CDR3 sequences in the sample, around 13% are singletons; the top ten hold 2% to 2.5%. The CDR3 consists of 15 residues. Trimming stripped 2 bases from V and 4 bases from J, with 12 bases between. CDR1 and CDR2 from the germline V gene are LGHDT and YNNKEL (reference sequence). As regards this clonotype: Its cognate antigen is unknown.

The study's findings and limits: The high TCRbeta diversity at day 60 in some patients came from surviving recipient T cells and thymic progenitors.

The input for sequencing was PBMCs, mostly from graft donor cells, taken 360 days after TCRalphabeta/CD19-depleted stem cell transplant. This receptor was obtained from a male patient aged 10-17 years who had a stem cell transplant for acute myeloid leukemia, so the T cells may come from the graft donor. This chain links TRBV3-1 with TRBJ2-1; D unclear. In DNA, the CDR3 is TGTGCCAGCAGCCAACCCGATGATGAGTACAATGAGCAGTTCTTC. Translating gives CASSQPDDEYNEQFF.